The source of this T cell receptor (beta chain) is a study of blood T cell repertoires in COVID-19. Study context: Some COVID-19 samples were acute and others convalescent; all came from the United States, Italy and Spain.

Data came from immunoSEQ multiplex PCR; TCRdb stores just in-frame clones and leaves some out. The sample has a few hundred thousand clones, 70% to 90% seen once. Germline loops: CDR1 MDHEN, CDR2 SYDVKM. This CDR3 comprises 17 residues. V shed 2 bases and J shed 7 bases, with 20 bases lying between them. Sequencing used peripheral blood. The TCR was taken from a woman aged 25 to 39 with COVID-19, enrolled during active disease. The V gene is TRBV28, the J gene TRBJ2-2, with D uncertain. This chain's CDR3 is CASSLGGQASLGGELFF. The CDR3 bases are TGTGCCAGCAGTTTAGGTGGGCAGGCGTCCCTTGGCGGGGAGCTGTTTTTT.